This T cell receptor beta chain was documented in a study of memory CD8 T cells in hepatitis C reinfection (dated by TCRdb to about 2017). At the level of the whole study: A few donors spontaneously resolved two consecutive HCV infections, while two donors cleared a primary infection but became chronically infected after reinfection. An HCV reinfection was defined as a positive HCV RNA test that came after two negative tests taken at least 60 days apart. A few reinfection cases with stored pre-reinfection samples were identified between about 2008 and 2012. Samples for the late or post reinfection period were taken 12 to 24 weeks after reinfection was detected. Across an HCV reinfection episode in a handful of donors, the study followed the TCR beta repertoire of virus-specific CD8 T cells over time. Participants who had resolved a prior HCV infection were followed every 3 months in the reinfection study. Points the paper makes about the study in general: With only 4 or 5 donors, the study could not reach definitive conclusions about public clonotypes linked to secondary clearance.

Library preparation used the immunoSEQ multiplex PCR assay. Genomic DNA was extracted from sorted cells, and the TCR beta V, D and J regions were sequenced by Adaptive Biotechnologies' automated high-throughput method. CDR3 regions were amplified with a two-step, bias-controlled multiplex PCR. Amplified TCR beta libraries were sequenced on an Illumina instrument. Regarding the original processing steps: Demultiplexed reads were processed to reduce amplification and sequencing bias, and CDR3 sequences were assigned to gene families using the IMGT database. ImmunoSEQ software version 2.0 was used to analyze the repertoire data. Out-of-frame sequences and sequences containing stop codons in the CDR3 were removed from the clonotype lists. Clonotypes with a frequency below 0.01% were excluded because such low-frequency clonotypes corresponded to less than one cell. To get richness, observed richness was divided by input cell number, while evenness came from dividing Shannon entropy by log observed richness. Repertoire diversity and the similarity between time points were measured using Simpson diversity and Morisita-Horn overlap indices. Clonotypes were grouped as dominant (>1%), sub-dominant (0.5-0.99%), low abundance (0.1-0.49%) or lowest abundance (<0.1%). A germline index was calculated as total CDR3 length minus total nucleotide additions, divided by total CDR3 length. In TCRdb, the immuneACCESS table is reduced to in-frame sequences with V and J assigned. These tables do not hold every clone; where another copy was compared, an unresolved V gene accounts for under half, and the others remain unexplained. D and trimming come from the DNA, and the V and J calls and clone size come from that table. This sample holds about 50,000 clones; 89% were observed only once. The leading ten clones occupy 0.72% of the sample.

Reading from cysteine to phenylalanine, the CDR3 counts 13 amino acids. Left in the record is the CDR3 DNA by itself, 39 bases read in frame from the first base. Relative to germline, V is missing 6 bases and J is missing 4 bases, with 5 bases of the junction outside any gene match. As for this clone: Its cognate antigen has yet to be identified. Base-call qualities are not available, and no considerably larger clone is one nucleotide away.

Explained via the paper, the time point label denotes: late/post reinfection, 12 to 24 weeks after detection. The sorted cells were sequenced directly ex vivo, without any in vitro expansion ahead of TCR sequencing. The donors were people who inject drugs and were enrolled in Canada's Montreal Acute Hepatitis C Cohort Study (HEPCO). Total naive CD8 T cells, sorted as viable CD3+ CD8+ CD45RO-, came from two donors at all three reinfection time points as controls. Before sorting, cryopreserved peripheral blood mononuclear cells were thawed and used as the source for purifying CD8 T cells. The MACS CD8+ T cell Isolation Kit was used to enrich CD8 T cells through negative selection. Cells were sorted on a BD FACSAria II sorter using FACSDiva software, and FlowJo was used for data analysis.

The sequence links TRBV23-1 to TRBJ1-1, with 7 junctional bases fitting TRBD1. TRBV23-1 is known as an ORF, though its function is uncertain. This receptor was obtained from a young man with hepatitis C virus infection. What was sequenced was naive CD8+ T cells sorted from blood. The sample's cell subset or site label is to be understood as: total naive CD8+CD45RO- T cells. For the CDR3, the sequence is CASRLTGTTEAFF. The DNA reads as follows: TGCGCCAGCAGACTGACAGGGACCACTGAAGCTTTCTTT.